This paragraph reports one TCR beta chain. Its antigen is still unknown. The CDR3 spans 14 residues. The V gene's germline CDR1 is SGHTA and CDR2 FQGNSA. The V and J ends lost 5 bases and 11 bases, in that order; junction bases with no gene match: 11. This specimen comes from a study of cytomegalovirus exposure and HLA in healthy donors. Study observations and caveats: The authors listed roughly 150 TCR beta chains as cytomegalovirus-associated. Most of the TCR beta V segments (in an earlier analysis) were productive either about 87% or about 30% of the time. As a later analysis revealed, most CMV-associated TCR beta chains appeared HLA-restricted.

The PCR made use of 60 Vbeta and 13 Jbeta primers. Per the original methods: A later analysis tallied about 80 million unique TCR beta chains, about 12 million of them shared. Some clones are missing from TCRdb's copy, which holds only in-frame ones; the method was immunoSEQ multiplex PCR. That table gives V, J and clone size, and the DNA gave D and trimming. The table has nearly 200,000 clones, around 79% seen once; the top ten hold about 0.36%. This TCR was sampled from a male donor in good health and CMV-seropositive. V is TRBV7-2 and J is TRBJ1-1; TRBD1 matches at 10 bases. Sequenced: PBMCs. The CDR3, as DNA: TGTGCCAGCAGCCTAAGTGGGGACAGGGGTTTCGCTTTCTTT. Protein product: CASSLSGDRGFAFF.